Included here is one T cell receptor (beta chain) sequence, with context. The antigen is undetermined. This sample is drawn from a study of cytomegalovirus exposure and HLA in healthy donors. General study findings and limits: Sequencing had likely introduced a cluster of highly shared sequence variants as an artifact. A link between a missense DCLRE1C variant and TCR beta V- and J-gene trimming emerged from a later analysis. By a later analysis, the bulk of CMV-associated TCR beta chains appeared HLA-restricted. Among donors in an Asian-associated ancestry cluster, a later analysis reportedly found fewer N-insertions than the roughly 610-donor mean.

Primers included in the PCR were 60 Vbeta and 13 Jbeta primers. Sequencing used immunoSEQ multiplex PCR; TCRdb keeps in-frame clones, though not all of them. There are 100,000 or so clones in the sample; around 75% occur only once, and about 4.4% lies in the top ten. Germline values: CDR1 SGHTA, CDR2 FQGTGA. The CDR3 spans 14 residues. J was trimmed by 7 bases and V by 5 bases; bases with no gene match: 9. The chain links TRBV7-3 to TRBJ2-3; 7 bases are shared with TRBD2. This sequence was found in a woman aged 18-29 years in good health and CMV-seropositive. Sample: PBMCs. CDR3 amino acids: CASSVKIAGYTQYF. In nucleotides, the CDR3 is TGTGCCAGCAGCGTAAAAATAGCGGGCTATACGCAGTATTTT.